This T cell receptor beta chain was recovered during a study of blood T cell repertoires in COVID-19. Turning to the study itself: Acute and convalescent COVID-19 samples came from the United States, Italy and Spain. PBMCs, B-cell-depleted T cells, or T cells were the source of the cDNA or gDNA that made up the material.

The CDR3 spans 13 residues. The V end lost 4 bases, the J end lost 2 bases, and 8 bases lay between the germline ends. Germline V gene lookup returns CDR1 SNHLY and CDR2 FYNNEI. Original processing methods: Amplified reference gene primers provided the basis for estimating nucleated cell counts. Method: immunoSEQ multiplex PCR; TCRdb's copy keeps in-frame clones and lacks some. The V and J calls and the clone size are those of that table, but D and trimming were determined from the DNA. Of 90,000 to 120,000 clones detected, 85% to 95% appear once; the ten largest clones hold roughly 1.3%. This clonotype originated in a woman under 40 with acute or convalescent COVID-19. Sequenced input: peripheral blood. The rearrangement uses TRBV2 and TRBJ1-2; D is perhaps TRBD1 (5 bases). The CDR3 DNA is TGTGCCAGCAGTGTACAGGAGAACTATGGCTACACCTTC. Translated, it gives CASSVQENYGYTF.